This entry describes one T cell receptor (beta chain). It has no known antigen specificity. Nothing much larger sits one base from this clone, and base qualities are not available. For sequencing of the TCRbeta CDR3 region, genomic DNA was extracted from the sorted cells. The immunoSEQ Assay was used for sequencing of TCRbeta CDR3 regions. TCRdb limited this immuneACCESS table to in-frame rearrangements with V and J called. A share of clones is missing; checked studies link under half to unresolved V genes, and the rest is unexplained. The sample includes around 67,000 clones, with about 88% observed a single time. The top ten constitute 2% to 2.5% of the sample. The sample is drawn from a study of OX40 agonist ivuxolimab in advanced cancers. As for the study more broadly: Ivuxolimab was an agonistic, fully human IgG2 monoclonal antibody directed against OX40 (CD134), a costimulatory receptor. Intravenous ivuxolimab was administered to patients every 2 weeks at six dose levels: 0.01, 0.1, 0.3, 1.5, 3 and 10 mg/kg. Among the roughly 50 dose-escalation patients, about 20 had hepatocellular carcinoma, about 15 melanoma, 9 renal cell carcinoma and 9 head and neck cancer. The dose-escalation cohort was roughly 83% male with a mean age of around 62 years, ranging from roughly 23 to 90. Prior anti-PD-1, anti-PD-L1 or anti-CTLA-4 therapy was permitted, and checkpoint inhibitors had been received by about 44% of dose-escalation patients. Partial responses occurred in three dose-escalation patients: two with cutaneous melanoma and one with hepatocellular carcinoma. The point of sequencing TCRbeta in the periphery was to test whether ivuxolimab changed TCR sequence diversity and drove clonal T-cell expansion. The paper covers the monotherapy dose-escalation part of the phase I ivuxolimab trial, which included N = 52 patients.

CDR1 SGHRS and CDR2 YFSETQ were looked up in the germline V gene. Reading from cysteine to phenylalanine, the CDR3 counts 16 amino acids. The read is trimmed to its CDR3 DNA, 48 bases read in frame from base 1. V has 7 bases trimmed and J has 8 bases trimmed; junction bases matching no gene number 12. Patients with autoimmune disease history or receiving systemic immunosuppression were excluded from the trial. Peripheral blood for TCR sequencing was collected from all dose cohorts at baseline, on cycle 4 day 1, and on cycle 7 day 1. The samples were taken from a phase I, first-in-human, multicenter, open-label dose-escalation trial of ivuxolimab. Adults with locally advanced or metastatic head and neck squamous cell, hepatocellular, melanoma or renal cell carcinoma were enrolled in the trial. Before TCR sequencing, CD4+ T cells and CD8+ T cells from peripheral blood were sorted into separate populations.

Overall study outcomes, separate from this receptor: The antigen specificity of the peripheral T cells that underwent clonal expansion was not determined. After ivuxolimab, expanded clones were on average more numerous among CD8+ T cells than among CD4+ T cells. Low levels of normalized T-cell clonal expansion were also seen in some patients who did not respond. In the 0.1-3.0 mg/kg groups, partial responders were among the patients with the lowest normalized peripheral clonal expansion, particularly in CD8+ T cells. At doses of 0.1 to 3.0 mg/kg, clonal expansion of both CD4+ and CD8+ blood T cells was observed from baseline to week 6.

The sequences come from CD4+ or CD8+ T cells sorted from blood, collected in a trial of the OX40 agonist ivuxolimab. This receptor was taken from an adult with an advanced solid tumor such as melanoma, head and neck, liver or kidney cancer. The chain links TRBV5-1 with TRBJ2-3; 14 bases in the junction line up with TRBD2. The CDR3: CASSPVGTSGSGTQYF. The sequenced DNA is TGCGCCAGCTCCCCGGTAGGGACTAGCGGGAGTGGTACGCAGTATTTT.